These 16 T cell receptor beta chains share one sample of origin, sequenced in a study of type 1 and type 2 diabetes patients. Genomic DNA was the PCR template. Multiplex PCR with 30 forward and 13 reverse primers amplified the TCR beta CDR3. TCRdb reprocessed the multiplex PCR reads via MiXCR and lists one record per CDR3 protein. The table includes 250,000 or so distinct CDR3 sequences, 40% to 50% detected once. Sequences were obtained from peripheral blood mononuclear cells (PBMCs). All receptors come from a young man with type 2 diabetes.

This clonotype occurred a few times. V is TRBV2 and J is TRBJ1-1, with D unresolved. The CDR3 spans 13 residues. Germline assignment: CDR1 SNHLY and CDR2 FYNNEI. The V end lost 4 bases, the J end lost 3 bases, and 9 bases lay between the germline ends. Here the CDR3 DNA reads TGTGCCAGCAGTGTAGGATATTACACTGAAGCTTTCTTT. Protein sequence: CASSVGYYTEAFF.

This clonotype came up many times. The chain combines TRBV19 with TRBJ2-7; 11 positions agree with TRBD2. The CDR3 contains 14 residues. Germline CDR1 LNHDA, CDR2 SQIVND (reference sequence). V shed 6 bases and J 2 bases; nucleotides not matched to a gene: 3. CDR3 nucleotides: TGTGCCAGTAGCCCTAGCGGGAGGACCTACGAGCAGTACTTC. Its translation: CASSPSGRTYEQYF.

The chain combines TRBV12-3 or TRBV12-4 with TRBJ2-1; no definite D call. V lost 5 bases, J lost 0 bases, and 5 bases lay in between. This CDR3 comprises 13 residues. The CDR3 sequence is CASSPFSYNEQFF. The CDR3 nucleotides read TGTGCCAGCAGTCCCTTCTCCTACAATGAGCAGTTCTTC.

The table lists this clonotype with a few counts. The V call is TRBV29-1, the J call TRBJ2-1, with 8 nucleotides matching TRBD2. Germline V gene sequence: CDR1 SQVTM, CDR2 ANQGSEA. The CDR3 loop spans 14 amino acids. The V and J ends lost 4 bases and 3 bases, in that order; junction bases with no gene match: 5. CDR3 bases: TGCAGCGTTGCTGTAGCGGGACTCTACAATGAGCAGTTCTTC. It is translated as CSVAVAGLYNEQFF.

The rearrangement links TRBV19 to TRBJ1-4; no reliable D call. The germline gives CDR1 LNHDA, CDR2 SQIVND (reference sequence). The CDR3 has 15 residues. Trimming stripped 4 bases from V and 9 bases from J, with 18 bases between. CDR3 loop: CASSTPGSSLQKLFF. In nucleotides, the CDR3 is TGTGCCAGTAGTACCCCGGGCTCTAGCCTCCAAAAACTGTTTTTT.

This rearrangement joins TRBV27 to TRBJ2-7, with D maybe TRBD1 (5 bases). Germline-derived CDR1 and CDR2 are MNHEY and SMNVEV (reference sequence). The CDR3 sequence is 9 residues long. The germline V and J ends were trimmed by 5 bases and 13 bases, with 9 bases remaining between them. As DNA, the CDR3 is TGTGCCAGCAGTGTGGGGCTCTACTTC. As protein: CASSVGLYF.

In the case of this clonotype: Likely a read error: the CDR3 ends without its conserved phenylalanine or tryptophan. The V gene is TRBV28, the J gene TRBJ2-5, with a possible D match to TRBD2 (6 bases). The CDR3 has 13 amino acids. Trimming removed 0 bases at V and 6 bases at J, with 8 bases between. Germline V gene data show CDR1 as MDHEN and CDR2 as SYDVKM. CDR3 sequence reads: CASSLWEGKTQYL. CDR3 DNA sequence: TGTGCCAGCAGTTTATGGGAGGGGAAGACCCAGTACCTC.

Points on this clonotype: One end of the junction fails to match germline, which may point to a read error. The chain is built from TRBV20-1 and TRBJ1-2; D unresolved. CDR1 and CDR2 from the germline V gene are DFQATT and SNEGSKA (reference sequence). This CDR3 is 13 amino acids long. The CDR3 nucleotides are TGCAGTGCTAGTGAGGGTGGTCGGGCTGGCTGCACCTTC. Its protein is CSASEGGRAGCTF.

This clonotype was found many times. CDR3 protein: CASIQDRGNTEAFF. The CDR3 nucleotides are TGTGCCAGCATCCAGGACAGAGGGAACACTGAAGCTTTCTTT. The chain uses TRBV2 and TRBJ1-1; D may be TRBD1 (6 bases). The V end lost 7 bases, the J end lost 1 base, and 13 bases lay between the germline ends. The CDR3 length is 14 residues. CDR1 is SNHLY and CDR2 is FYNNEI in the germline V gene.

This clonotype turned up a few times. DNA for the CDR3: TGTGCCAGCAGCTTAAGTACGCTAGCTGGCATTCAGTACTTC. Translated: CASSLSTLAGIQYF. The chain combines TRBV7-2 with TRBJ2-4; a weak D match, TRBD2 (5 bases). Trimming took 2 bases from V and 9 from J, leaving 14 bases between them. Germline V lookup: CDR1 SGHTA, CDR2 FQGNSA. The CDR3 consists of 14 residues.

The chain links TRBV7-8 to TRBJ1-4; 8 bases fit TRBD1. This CDR3 region has 15 residues. The germline V gene has CDR1 SGHVS and CDR2 FQNEAQ. J gave up 5 bases and V 1 base, and 3 bases lay outside the gene matches. This CDR3 reads CASSLGDRQNEKLFF. For the CDR3, the DNA is TGTGCCAGCAGCTTAGGGGACAGGCAAAATGAAAAACTGTTTTTT.

This clonotype was recorded many times. The chain combines TRBV15 with TRBJ2-5; D is unclear. Germline V gives CDR1 LNHNV, CDR2 YYDKDF (reference sequence). This CDR3 comprises 15 residues. V was trimmed by 2 bases and J by 5 bases, leaving 15 bases between them. CDR3 protein: CATSRYPTGMETQYF. The CDR3 DNA is TGTGCCACCAGCAGATACCCGACCGGTATGGAGACCCAGTACTTC. Based on the CDR3 plus reference TRBV15 and TRBJ2-5, the full variable domain is DAMVIQNPRYQVTQFGKPVTLSCSQTLNHNVMYWYQQKSSQAPKLLFHYYDKDFNNEADTPDNFQSRRPNTSFCFLDIRSPGLGDTAMYLCATSRYPTGMETQYFGPGTRLLVL.

The chain employs TRBV30 and TRBJ1-3; TRBD1 is a possible D gene (6 bases). CDR3 size: 13 residues. Trimming removed 5 bases at V and 2 bases at J, with 10 bases between. Germline V gene data show CDR1 as GTSNPN and CDR2 as SVGIG (reference sequence). CDR3 DNA: TGTGCCTGGGAACAGGGAACTGGAAACACCATATATTTT. Its translation is CAWEQGTGNTIYF.

This chain links TRBV30 with TRBJ2-1, with D hard to call. The germline V gene has CDR1 GTSNPN and CDR2 SVGIG (reference sequence). The CDR3 consists of 13 residues. V lost 5 bases and J lost 4, with 12 bases in between. The CDR3 loop reads CAWAVTEYNEQFF. As DNA, the CDR3 is TGTGCCTGGGCTGTAACCGAATACAATGAGCAGTTCTTC.

The CDR3 sequence is CASSELASGRLADTQYF. The CDR3, as DNA: TGTGCCAGCAGCGAATTAGCTAGCGGGAGGTTGGCAGATACGCAGTATTTT. The chain carries TRBV6-5 and TRBJ2-3; 11 nucleotides agree with TRBD2. The CDR3 extends over 17 amino acids. J gave up 4 bases and V 6 bases, and 12 bases lay outside the gene matches. Looked up from germline, CDR1 is MNHEY and CDR2 is SVGAGI.

This chain uses TRBV20-1 with TRBJ1-1; D remains unclear. Germline assignment: CDR1 DFQATT and CDR2 SNEGSKA (reference sequence). Trimming stripped 6 bases from V and 3 bases from J, with 17 bases between. CDR3 size: 14 residues. In DNA, the CDR3 is TGCAGTGCCAGGTTTGGCAGGCCGCACACTGAAGCTTTCTTT. The encoded protein is CSARFGRPHTEAFF.